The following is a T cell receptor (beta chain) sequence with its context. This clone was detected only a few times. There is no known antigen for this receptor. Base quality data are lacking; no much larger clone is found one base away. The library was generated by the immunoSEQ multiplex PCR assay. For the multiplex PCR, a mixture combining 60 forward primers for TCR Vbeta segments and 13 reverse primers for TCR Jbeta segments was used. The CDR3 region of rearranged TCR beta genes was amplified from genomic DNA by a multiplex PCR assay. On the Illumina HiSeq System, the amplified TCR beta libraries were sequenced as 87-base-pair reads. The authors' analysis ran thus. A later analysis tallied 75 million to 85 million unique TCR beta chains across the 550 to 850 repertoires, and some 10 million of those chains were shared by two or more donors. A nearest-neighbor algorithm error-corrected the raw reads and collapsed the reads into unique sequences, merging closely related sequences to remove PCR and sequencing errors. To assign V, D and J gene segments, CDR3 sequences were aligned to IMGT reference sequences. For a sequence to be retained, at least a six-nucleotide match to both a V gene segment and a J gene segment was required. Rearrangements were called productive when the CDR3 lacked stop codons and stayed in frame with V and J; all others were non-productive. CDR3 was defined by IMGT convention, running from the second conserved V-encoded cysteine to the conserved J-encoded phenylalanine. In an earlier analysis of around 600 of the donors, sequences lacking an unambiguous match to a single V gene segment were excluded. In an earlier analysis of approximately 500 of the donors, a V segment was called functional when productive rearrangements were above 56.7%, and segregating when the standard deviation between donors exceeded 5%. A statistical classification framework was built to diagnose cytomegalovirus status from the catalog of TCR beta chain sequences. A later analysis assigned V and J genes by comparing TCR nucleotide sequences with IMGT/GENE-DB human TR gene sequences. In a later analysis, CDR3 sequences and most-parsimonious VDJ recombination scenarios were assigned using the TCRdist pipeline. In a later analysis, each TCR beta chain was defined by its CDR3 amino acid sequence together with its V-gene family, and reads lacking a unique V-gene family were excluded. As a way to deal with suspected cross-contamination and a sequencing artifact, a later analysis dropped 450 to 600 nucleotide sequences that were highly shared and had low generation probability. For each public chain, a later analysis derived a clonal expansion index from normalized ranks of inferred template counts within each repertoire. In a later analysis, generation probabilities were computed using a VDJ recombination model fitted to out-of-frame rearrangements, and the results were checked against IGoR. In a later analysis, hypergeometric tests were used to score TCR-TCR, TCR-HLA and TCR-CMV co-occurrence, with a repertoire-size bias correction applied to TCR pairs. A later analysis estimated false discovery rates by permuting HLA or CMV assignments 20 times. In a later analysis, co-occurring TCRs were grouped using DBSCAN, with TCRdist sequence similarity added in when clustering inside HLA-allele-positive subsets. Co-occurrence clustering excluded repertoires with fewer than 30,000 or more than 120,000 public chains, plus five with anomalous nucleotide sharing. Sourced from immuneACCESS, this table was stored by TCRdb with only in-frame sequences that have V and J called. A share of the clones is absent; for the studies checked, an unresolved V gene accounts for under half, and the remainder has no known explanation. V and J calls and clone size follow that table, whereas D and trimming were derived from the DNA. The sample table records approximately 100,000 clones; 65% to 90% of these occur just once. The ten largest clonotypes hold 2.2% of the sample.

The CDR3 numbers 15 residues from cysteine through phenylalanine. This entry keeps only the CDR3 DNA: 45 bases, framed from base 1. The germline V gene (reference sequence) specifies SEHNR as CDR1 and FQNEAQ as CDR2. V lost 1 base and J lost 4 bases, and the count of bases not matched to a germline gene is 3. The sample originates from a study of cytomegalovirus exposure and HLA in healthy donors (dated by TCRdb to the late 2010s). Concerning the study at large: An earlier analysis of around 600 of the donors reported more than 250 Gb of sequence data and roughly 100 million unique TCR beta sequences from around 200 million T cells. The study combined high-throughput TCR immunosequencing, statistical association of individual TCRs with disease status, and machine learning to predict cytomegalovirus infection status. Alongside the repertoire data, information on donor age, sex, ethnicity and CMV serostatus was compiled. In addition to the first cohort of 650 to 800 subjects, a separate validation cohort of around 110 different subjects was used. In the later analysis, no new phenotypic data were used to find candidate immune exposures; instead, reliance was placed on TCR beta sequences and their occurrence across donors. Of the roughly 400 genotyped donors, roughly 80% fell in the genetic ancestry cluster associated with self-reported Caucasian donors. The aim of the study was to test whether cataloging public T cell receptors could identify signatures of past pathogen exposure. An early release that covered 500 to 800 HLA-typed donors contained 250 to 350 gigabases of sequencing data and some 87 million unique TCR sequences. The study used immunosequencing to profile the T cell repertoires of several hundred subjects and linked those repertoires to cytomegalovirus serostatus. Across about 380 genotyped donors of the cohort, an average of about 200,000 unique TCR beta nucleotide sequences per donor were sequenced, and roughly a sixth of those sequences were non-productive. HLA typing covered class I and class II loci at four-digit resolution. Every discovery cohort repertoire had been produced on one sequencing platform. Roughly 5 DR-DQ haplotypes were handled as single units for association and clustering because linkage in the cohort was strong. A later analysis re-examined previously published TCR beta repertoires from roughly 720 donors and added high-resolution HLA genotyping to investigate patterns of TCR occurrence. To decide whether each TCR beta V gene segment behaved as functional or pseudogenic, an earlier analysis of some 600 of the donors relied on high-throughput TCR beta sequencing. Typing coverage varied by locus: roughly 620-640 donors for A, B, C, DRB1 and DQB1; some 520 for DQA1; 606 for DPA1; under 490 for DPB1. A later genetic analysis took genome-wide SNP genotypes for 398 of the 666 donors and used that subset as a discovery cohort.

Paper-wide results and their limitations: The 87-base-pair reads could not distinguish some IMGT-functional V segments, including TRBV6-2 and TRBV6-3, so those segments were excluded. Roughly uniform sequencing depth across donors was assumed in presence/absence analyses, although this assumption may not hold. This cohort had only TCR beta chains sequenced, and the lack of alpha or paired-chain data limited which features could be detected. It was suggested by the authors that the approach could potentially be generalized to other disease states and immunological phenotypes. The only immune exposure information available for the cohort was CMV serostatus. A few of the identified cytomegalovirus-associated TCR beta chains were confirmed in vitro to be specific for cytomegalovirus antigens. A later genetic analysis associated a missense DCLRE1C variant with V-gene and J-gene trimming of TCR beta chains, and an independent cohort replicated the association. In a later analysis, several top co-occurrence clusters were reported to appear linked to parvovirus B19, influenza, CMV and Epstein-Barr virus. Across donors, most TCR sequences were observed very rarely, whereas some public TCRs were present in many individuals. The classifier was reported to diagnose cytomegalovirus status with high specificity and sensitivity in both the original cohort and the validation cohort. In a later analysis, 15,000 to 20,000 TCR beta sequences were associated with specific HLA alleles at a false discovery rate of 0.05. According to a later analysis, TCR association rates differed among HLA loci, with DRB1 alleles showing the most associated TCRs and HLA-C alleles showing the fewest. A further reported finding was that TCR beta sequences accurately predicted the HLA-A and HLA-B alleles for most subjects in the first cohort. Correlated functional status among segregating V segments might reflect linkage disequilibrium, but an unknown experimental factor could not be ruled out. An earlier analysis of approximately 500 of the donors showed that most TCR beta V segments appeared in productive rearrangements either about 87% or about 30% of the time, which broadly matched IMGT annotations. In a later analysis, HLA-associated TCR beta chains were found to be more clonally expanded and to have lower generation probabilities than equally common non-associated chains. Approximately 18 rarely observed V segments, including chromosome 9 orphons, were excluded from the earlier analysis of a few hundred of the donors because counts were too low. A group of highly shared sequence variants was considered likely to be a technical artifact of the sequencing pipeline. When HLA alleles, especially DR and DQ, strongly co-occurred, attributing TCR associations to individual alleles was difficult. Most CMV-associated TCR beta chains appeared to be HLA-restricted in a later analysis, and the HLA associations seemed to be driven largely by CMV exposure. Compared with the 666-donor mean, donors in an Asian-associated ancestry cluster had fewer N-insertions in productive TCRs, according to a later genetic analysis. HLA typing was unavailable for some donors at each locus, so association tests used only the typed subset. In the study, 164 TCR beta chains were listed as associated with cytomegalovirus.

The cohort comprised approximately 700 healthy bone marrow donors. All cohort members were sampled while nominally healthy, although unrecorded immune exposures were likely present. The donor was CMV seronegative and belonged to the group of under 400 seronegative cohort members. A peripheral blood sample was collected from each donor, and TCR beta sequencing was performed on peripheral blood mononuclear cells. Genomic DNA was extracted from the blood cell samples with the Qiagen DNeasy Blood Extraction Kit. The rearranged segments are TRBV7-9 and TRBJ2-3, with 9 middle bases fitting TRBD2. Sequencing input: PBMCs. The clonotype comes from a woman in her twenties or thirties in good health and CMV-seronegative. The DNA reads TGTGCCAGCAGCTTAGGCGGGAGGGCCCCAGATACGCAGTATTTT. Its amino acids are CASSLGGRAPDTQYF. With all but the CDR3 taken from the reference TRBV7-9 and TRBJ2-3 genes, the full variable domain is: DTGVSQNPRHKITKRGQNVTFRCDPISEHNRLYWYRQTLGQGPEFLTYFQNEAQLEKSRLLSDRFSAERPKGSFSTLEIQRTEQGDSAMYLCASSLGGRAPDTQYFGPGTRLTVL.